The rows below give T cell receptor beta chains drawn from one sample of a study of somatic mutations in cytotoxic T cells in rheumatoid arthritis. The assay was immunoSEQ multiplex PCR, and TCRdb's table has in-frame clones only and misses some. Of around 20,000 clones listed, about four fifths were seen once; the top ten hold about 10%. The sample taken for sequencing was CD8+ T cells sorted from blood. These receptors originate from a young man with rheumatoid arthritis. The CDR3 runs from the conserved cysteine through the conserved F or W.

v_gene	j_gene	CDR3aa
TRBV29-1	TRBJ2-7	CSVRGGTSGAYEQYF
TRBV5-1	TRBJ1-1	CASSLGWSAGTEAFF
TRBV5-8	TRBJ1-5	CASSLSGGSNQPQHF
TRBV9	TRBJ2-7	CASSPLPGARIGGEQYF
TRBV27	TRBJ1-2	CASTPRTGASYGYTF
TRBV6-5	TRBJ2-7	CASSPGGHEQYF
TRBV28	TRBJ2-7	CASSSPSGGSDEQYF
TRBV4-2	TRBJ2-7	CASSQEATSGTYEQYF
TRBV29-1	TRBJ2-7	CSVELGTPYEQYF
TRBV28	TRBJ2-7	CASSLAGSYEQYF
TRBV6-1	TRBJ1-5	CASSFSGGQDQPQHF
TRBV4-1	TRBJ1-2	CASSQVTGGRYGYTF
TRBV27	TRBJ2-1	CASTRTGGASYNEQFF
TRBV6-5	TRBJ1-6	CASSYSGNNSPLHF
TRBV7-6	TRBJ1-2	CASSLAHRTGAYRGYTF
TRBV30	TRBJ1-2	CAWRTAGKEGYTF
TRBV19	TRBJ1-2	CASRLQDYGYTF
TRBV7-8	TRBJ2-1	CAASKSSYNEQFF
TRBV15	TRBJ2-2	CATSYTSRGAGELFF
TRBV27	TRBJ2-3	CATQGATDTQYF
TRBV7-9	TRBJ2-2	CASSPTGELFF
TRBV2	TRBJ2-7	CASSEEQAGGPYEQYF
TRBV6-1	TRBJ1-1	CASGAYTTGNTEAFF
TRBV11-2	TRBJ2-7	CASSGGMEQYF
TRBV4-3	TRBJ2-7	CASSQDRVDTSYEQYF
TRBV14	TRBJ2-7	CASSPLMDVNEQYF
TRBV27	TRBJ1-5	CASRSGNQPQHF
TRBV27	TRBJ2-7	CASSLRPGENYEQYF
TRBV11-1	TRBJ1-5	CASPILYNQPQHF
TRBV9	TRBJ1-2	CASSPSGGWYGYTF
TRBV14	TRBJ1-1	CASSQTRYEAFF
TRBV19	TRBJ2-7	CATSREGKEAYEQYF
TRBV7-2	TRBJ2-3	CARGLQGGTQYF
TRBV4-2	TRBJ2-6	CASSQDAGSGANVLTF
TRBV4-1	TRBJ2-1	CASSPVGRHDQFF
TRBV20-1	TRBJ1-1	CSALLNTEAFF